Each of the 10 T cell receptor beta chains below was sequenced from the same sample in a study of control samples from healthy donors and cancer patients. The method was immunoSEQ multiplex PCR; TCRdb's version includes in-frame clones alone and lacks a portion of them. The repertoire holds approximately 88,000 clones, with about 89% as singletons. The sample taken for sequencing was blood. All receptors derive from a woman in her 30s in good health.

The J gene is TRBJ1-5, the V gene TRBV18; D might be TRBD1 (5 bases). Trimming took 4 bases from V and 5 from J, leaving 9 bases between them. CDR1 and CDR2 from the germline V gene are KGHSH and LQKENI. This CDR3 is built from 13 residues. The CDR3 here is CASSRDWDQPQHF. CDR3 nucleotides: TGTGCCAGCTCACGGGACTGGGATCAGCCCCAGCATTTT.

The chain uses TRBV2 and TRBJ1-6; maybe TRBD1 (6 bases). Trimming took off 10 bases at V and 7 bases at J, with 17 bases between the two ends. Germline CDR1 is SNHLY and CDR2 is FYNNEI. The CDR3 covers 14 residues. The CDR3 bases are TGTGCCACCCCCACAGGGAGTCCAAATTCACCCCTCCACTTT. Protein: CATPTGSPNSPLHF.

This chain connects TRBV19 to TRBJ2-7; D gene ambiguous. Trimming took off 1 base at V and 4 bases at J, with 5 bases between the two ends. The CDR3 totals 12 residues. CDR1 is LNHDA and CDR2 is SQIVND in the germline V gene (reference sequence). This CDR3 reads CASSIVGYEQYF. CDR3 bases: TGTGCCAGTAGTATAGTCGGGTACGAGCAGTACTTC.

The rearrangement uses TRBV19 and TRBJ2-3; D ambiguous. CDR1 and CDR2 from the germline V gene are LNHDA and SQIVND (reference sequence). The CDR3 has 13 amino acids. Deletions cut 4 bases from V and 6 bases from J, with 11 bases between. CDR3 nucleotide sequence: TGTGCCAGTAGTACCACCCTTAGGGATACGCAGTATTTT. It specifies CASSTTLRDTQYF.

The rearrangement links TRBV18 to TRBJ2-2; perhaps TRBD1 as D (5 bases). Trimming removed 4 bases at V and 0 bases at J, with 9 bases between. The CDR3 is 15 amino acids. Germline-derived CDR1 and CDR2 are KGHSH and LQKENI. The CDR3: CASSRTTANTGELFF. The CDR3 DNA reads as TGTGCCAGCTCACGAACGACAGCGAACACCGGGGAGCTGTTTTTT.

DNA for the CDR3: TGTGCCAGCAGCTTGGATTCTCTATTACGAGATACGCAGTATTTT. Protein: CASSLDSLLRDTQYF. The chain combines TRBV5-4 with TRBJ2-3, with no clear D. Germline V gene data show CDR1 as SGHNT and CDR2 as YYREEE (reference sequence). Between the trimmed V and J ends, which lost 0 bases and 5 bases, there was a span of 13 bases. The CDR3 totals 15 residues.

DNA of the CDR3: TGCGCCAGCAGCTTGGAGATGAACACTGAAGCTTTCTTT. Amino acids: CASSLEMNTEAFF. V is TRBV5-1 and J is TRBJ1-1; D not certain. The germline CDR1 and CDR2 sequences are SGHRS and YFSETQ. This CDR3 has 13 residues. Trimming shortened V by 0 bases and J by 0 bases, and 3 bases separated the two germline ends. Full variable domain (rest looked up from reference TRBV5-1 and TRBJ1-1): KAGVTQTPRYLIKTRGQQVTLSCSPISGHRSVSWYQQTPGQGLQFLFEYFSETQRNKGNFPGRFSGRQFSNSRSEMNVSTLELGDSALYLCASSLEMNTEAFFGQGTRLTVV.

The chain links TRBV27 to TRBJ1-4; D is uncertain. The V and J ends lost 5 bases and 2 bases respectively, with 12 bases between them. The CDR3 covers 15 residues. Germline lookup yields CDR1 MNHEY and CDR2 SMNVEV (reference sequence). The CDR3 protein is CASSLLGVTNEKLFF. The DNA for the CDR3 is TGTGCCAGCAGTCTTCTCGGTGTCACTAATGAAAAACTGTTTTTT.

CDR3 sequence (DNA): TGTGCCAGCAGCTTGAACGATCTGCGAAACACCATATATTTT. Translated: CASSLNDLRNTIYF. The chain links TRBV5-4 to TRBJ1-3; D remains unclear. This CDR3 spans 14 amino acids. The germline V gene has CDR1 SGHNT and CDR2 YYREEE (reference sequence). The V gene lost 1 base and the J gene lost 5 bases, with 10 bases spanning the gap.

CDR3 protein: CASSSPFRQGADTQYF. CDR3 nucleotide sequence: TGTGCCAGCAGTTCCCCATTCCGGCAAGGGGCAGATACGCAGTATTTT. The chain combines TRBV27 with TRBJ2-3; tentatively, D is TRBD1 (5 bases). Per germline, CDR1 MNHEY and CDR2 SMNVEV (reference sequence). V was trimmed by 4 bases and J by 4 bases, leaving 18 bases between them. The CDR3 runs to 16 residues.